The clone carrying this TCR beta chain has only a few counts. TCRdb re-analysed the RT-PCR reads in MiXCR, keeping a single row per CDR3 protein. This table holds roughly 230,000 distinct CDR3 sequences, roughly 15% found once. This sample stems from a study of patients and donors after allogeneic stem cell transplantation. This CDR3 spans 15 amino acids. CDR1 and CDR2 (germline): GTSNPN, SVGIG (reference sequence). Trimming left V 3 bases short and J 0 bases short, with 12 bases between. The V gene is TRBV30, the J gene TRBJ1-5; D gene uncertain. The sequence derives from a human donor who was either an allogeneic HSCT recipient or a stem cell or donor lymphocyte infusion donor (not recorded which). It is not recorded whose cells these are; they may come from a transplant donor. Sequences were obtained from blood, either unsorted or a sorted T cell fraction (not recorded which). In DNA form, the CDR3 reads TGTGCCTGGAGCCGCAGCGGTCGTAGCAATCAGCCCCAGCATTTT. It codes for CAWSRSGRSNQPQHF.